The 10 T cell receptor beta chains presented below share a single source sample, sequenced in a study of blood T cell repertoires in COVID-19. Only in-frame clones appear in the TCRdb table, and some are missing; sequencing was by immunoSEQ multiplex PCR. Altogether around 250,000 clones are present, around nine tenths being singletons, with the ten largest covering 5.5% to 9%. Sequenced sample: peripheral blood. Receptor source: a woman aged 70 to 79 with active or convalescent COVID-19.

This chain links TRBV27 with TRBJ1-2, with unresolved D. Germline CDR1 reads MNHEY; CDR2 reads SMNVEV (reference sequence). The V and J ends lost 3 bases and 7 bases respectively, with 9 bases between them. The CDR3 is 12 residues long. The CDR3 protein is CASSFRSGGYTF. The CDR3 DNA sequence: TGTGCCAGCAGTTTCAGGTCCGGTGGCTACACCTTC.

The count of this clone is one. The chain carries TRBV6-5 and TRBJ1-5; a possible D gene is TRBD1 (6 bases). Per germline, CDR1 MNHEY and CDR2 SVGAGI. V gave up 6 bases and J gave up 5 bases, with 11 bases separating them. This CDR3 region has 13 residues. CDR3 residues: CASSTGTYQPQHF. The CDR3 DNA reads TGTGCCAGCAGCACAGGGACCTATCAGCCCCAGCATTTT.

The V gene is TRBV11-2, the J gene TRBJ2-1; TRBD2 matches 9 bases. The length of the CDR3 is 15 residues. V shed 2 bases and J 3 bases; nucleotides not matched to a gene: 2. Per the germline V gene, CDR1 is SGHAT and CDR2 is FQNNGV. The DNA for the CDR3 is TGTGCCAGCAGCTTAAGACTAGCGGACTACAATGAGCAGTTCTTC. Translated, it gives CASSLRLADYNEQFF.

This chain joins TRBV7-9 and TRBJ2-3, with 7 bases that match TRBD2. V lost 1 base to trimming and J lost 6 bases; unmatched junction nucleotides: 4. The CDR3 runs 14 residues. Per germline, CDR1 SEHNR and CDR2 FQNEAQ (reference sequence). DNA for the CDR3: TGTGCCAGCAGCTTAGTCACTAGCGTGGATACGCAGTATTTT. This encodes CASSLVTSVDTQYF. Based on the CDR3 plus reference TRBV7-9 and TRBJ2-3, the full variable domain is DTGVSQNPRHKITKRGQNVTFRCDPISEHNRLYWYRQTLGQGPEFLTYFQNEAQLEKSRLLSDRFSAERPKGSFSTLEIQRTEQGDSAMYLCASSLVTSVDTQYFGPGTRLTVL.

This rearrangement joins TRBV24-1 to TRBJ1-5; D call uncertain. Germline V gene lookup returns CDR1 KGHDR and CDR2 SFDVKD. The CDR3 totals 16 residues. V lost 2 bases and J 3 bases, leaving 13 bases between the germline ends. The CDR3 loop reads CATSDSIGRLNQPQHF. For the CDR3, the DNA is TGTGCCACCAGTGATTCGATCGGCAGGCTCAATCAGCCCCAGCATTTT.

The rearrangement links TRBV19 to TRBJ1-1; tentative D call: TRBD1 (5 bases). Germline lookup yields CDR1 LNHDA and CDR2 SQIVND (reference sequence). The CDR3 is 13 amino acids. V was cut by 3 bases and J by 3 bases, with 8 bases left in between. The CDR3 sequence is CASSIIQDTEAFF. The CDR3 region has the DNA TGTGCCAGTAGTATCATACAGGACACTGAAGCTTTCTTT. The whole variable domain, filled in from reference TRBV19 and TRBJ1-1, reads DGGITQSPKYLFRKEGQNVTLSCEQNLNHDAMYWYRQDPGQGLRLIYYSQIVNDFQKGDIAEGYSVSREKKESFPLTVTSAQKNPTAFYLCASSIIQDTEAFFGQGTRLTVV.

The CDR3 region has the DNA TGTGCCAGCAGTCGGGGTTTTCTCCCTCCCGAGCAGTACTTC. Protein product: CASSRGFLPPEQYF. The chain couples TRBV9 to TRBJ2-7, with D perhaps matching TRBD2 (5 bases). Deletions cut 5 bases from V and 6 bases from J, with 18 bases between. CDR3 length: 14 amino acids. Looked up from germline, CDR1 is SGDLS and CDR2 is YYNGEE.

The chain is built from TRBV24-1 and TRBJ1-2; 10 nucleotides align to TRBD1. This CDR3 is 14 amino acids long. Germline V CDR1 and CDR2: KGHDR, SFDVKD. The V gene end was trimmed by 7 bases and the J gene end by 1 base; junction bases not matched to a gene: 2. In nucleotides, the CDR3 is TGTGCCACCAGCGGACAGGGGGATAACTATGGCTACACCTTC. Amino acids: CATSGQGDNYGYTF.

This chain joins TRBV25-1 and TRBJ1-1, with no clear D. The CDR3 is 13 residues long. In germline, CDR1 is MGHDK, CDR2 SYGVNS. V was trimmed by 2 bases and J by 11 bases, leaving 15 bases between them. The CDR3 bases are TGTGCCAGCAGTGAACCTGCAGAGGTTCCGGCTTTCTTT. It encodes CASSEPAEVPAFF.

The J gene is TRBJ1-5, the V gene TRBV27; the match to TRBD1 covers 10 bases. Trimming took 5 bases from V and 5 from J; bases not matched to a gene: 9. Germline V gene sequence: CDR1 MNHEY, CDR2 SMNVEV (reference sequence). The CDR3 extends over 16 amino acids. Here the CDR3 reads CASSDRQGAFYQPQHF. Written as DNA, the CDR3 is TGTGCCAGCAGTGACCGACAGGGGGCCTTCTATCAGCCCCAGCATTTT.